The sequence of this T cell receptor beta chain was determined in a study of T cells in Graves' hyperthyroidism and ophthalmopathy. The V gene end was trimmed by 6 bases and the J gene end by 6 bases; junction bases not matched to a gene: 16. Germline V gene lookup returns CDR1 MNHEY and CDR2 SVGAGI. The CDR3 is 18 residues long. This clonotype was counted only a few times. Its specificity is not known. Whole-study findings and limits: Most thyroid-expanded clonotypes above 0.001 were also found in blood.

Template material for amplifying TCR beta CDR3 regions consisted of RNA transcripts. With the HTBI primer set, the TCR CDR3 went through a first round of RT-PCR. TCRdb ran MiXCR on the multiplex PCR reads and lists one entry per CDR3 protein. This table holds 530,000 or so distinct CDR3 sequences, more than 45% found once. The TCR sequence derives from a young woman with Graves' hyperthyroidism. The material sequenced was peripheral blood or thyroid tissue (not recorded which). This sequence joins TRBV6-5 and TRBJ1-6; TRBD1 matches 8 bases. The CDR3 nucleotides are TGTGCCAGCAGCGAAAGGGGGGACAGGCCCGGCTTTAATTCACCCCTCCACTTT. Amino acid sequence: CASSERGDRPGFNSPLHF.